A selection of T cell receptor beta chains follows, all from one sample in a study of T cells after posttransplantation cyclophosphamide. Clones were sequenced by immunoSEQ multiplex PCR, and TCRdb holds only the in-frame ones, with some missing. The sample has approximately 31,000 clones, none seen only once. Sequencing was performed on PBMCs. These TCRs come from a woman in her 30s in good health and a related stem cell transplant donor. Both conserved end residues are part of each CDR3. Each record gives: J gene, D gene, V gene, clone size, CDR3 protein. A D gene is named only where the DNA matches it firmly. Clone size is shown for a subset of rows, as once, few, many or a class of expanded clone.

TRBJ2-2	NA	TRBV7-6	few	CASSLTLGGELFF
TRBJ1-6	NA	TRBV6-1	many	CASSGQGVYNSPLHF
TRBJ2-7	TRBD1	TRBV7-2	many	CASSLDRGPYEQYF
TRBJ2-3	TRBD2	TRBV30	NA	CAWSKGLAGTDTQYF
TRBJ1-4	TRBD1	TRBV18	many	CASSARQGTDEKLFF
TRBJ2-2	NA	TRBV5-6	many	CASSLATGMNTGELFF
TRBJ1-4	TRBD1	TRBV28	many	CASSDGTGFEKLFF
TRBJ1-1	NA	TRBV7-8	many	CASSLEQGAPMNTEAFF
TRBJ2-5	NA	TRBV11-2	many	CASSLVPDRKETQYF
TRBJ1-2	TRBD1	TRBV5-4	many	CASSSETGYGYTF
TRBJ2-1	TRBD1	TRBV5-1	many	CASQEGTGGYNEQFF
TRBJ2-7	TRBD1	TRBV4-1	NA	CASSPGQGADEQYF
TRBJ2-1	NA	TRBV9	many	CASSATGLRAYNEQFF
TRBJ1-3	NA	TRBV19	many	CATSPSSGNTIYF
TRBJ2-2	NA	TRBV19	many	CASQTNSGELFF
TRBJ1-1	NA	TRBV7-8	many	CASSLAQGPNTEAFF
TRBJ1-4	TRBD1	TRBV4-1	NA	CASSQEDRSSEKLFF
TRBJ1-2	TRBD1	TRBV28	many	CASRPQGAYGYTF
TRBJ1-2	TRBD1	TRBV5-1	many	CASSLSLGTGASNYGYTF
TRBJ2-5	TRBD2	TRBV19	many	CASNPRGGLGAFEETQYF
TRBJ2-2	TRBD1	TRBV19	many	CASSIALQGRGELFF
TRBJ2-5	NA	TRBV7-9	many	CASSLLRQGKGETQYF